This TCR beta chain was documented in a study of Ad26.COV2.S vaccination and SARS-CoV-2 variants. Across the study: Donor was in the COV1001 Ad26.COV2.S trial arm. Doses of Ad26.COV2.S were injected into muscle once or twice, 56 days apart. Overall study results and limits: Researchers cautioned that TCR breadth and depth analyses may have underestimated total T cell responses. Placebo recipients trailed vaccine recipients in spike-specific TCR breadth.

Described treatment: 15 to 20 received Ad26.COV2.S at low or high dose, single or two shots; about 5 received placebo; per-sample allocation not given. On day 63 after the first injection, vaccine and placebo recipients gave samples. The CDR3 loop spans 16 amino acids. V was clipped by 3 bases and J by 4 bases, with 18 bases between them. CDR1 MDHEN and CDR2 SYDVKM come from the germline V gene. Worth noting for this clone: Its antigen remains unknown.

Generated by immunoSEQ multiplex PCR, the TCRdb table keeps only in-frame clones and is missing some. The sample consists of around 300,000 clones, approximately 90% of them appearing once. This chain uses TRBV28 with TRBJ1-1; D might be TRBD1 (5 bases). The material was peripheral blood, obtained in a trial of Ad26.COV2.S vaccine versus placebo. This receptor was obtained from a person between 18 and 65 years old who received the Ad26.COV2.S COVID-19 vaccine or a placebo. In nucleotides, the CDR3 is TGTGCCAGCAGTTTGACCGGACTGACCGGGGCCACTGAAGCTTTCTTT. It is translated as CASSLTGLTGATEAFF.